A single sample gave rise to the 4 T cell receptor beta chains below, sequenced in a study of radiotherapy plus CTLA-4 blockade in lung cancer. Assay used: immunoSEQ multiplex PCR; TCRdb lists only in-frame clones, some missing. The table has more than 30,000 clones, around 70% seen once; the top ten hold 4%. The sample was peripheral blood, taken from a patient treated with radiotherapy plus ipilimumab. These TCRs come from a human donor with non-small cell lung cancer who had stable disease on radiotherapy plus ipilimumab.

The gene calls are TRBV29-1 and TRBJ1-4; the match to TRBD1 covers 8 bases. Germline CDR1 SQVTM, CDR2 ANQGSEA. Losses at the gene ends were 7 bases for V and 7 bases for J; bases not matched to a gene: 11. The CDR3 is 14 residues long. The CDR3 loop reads CSATDRGGGEKLFF. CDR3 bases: TGCAGCGCTACCGACAGGGGAGGGGGTGAAAAACTGTTTTTT.

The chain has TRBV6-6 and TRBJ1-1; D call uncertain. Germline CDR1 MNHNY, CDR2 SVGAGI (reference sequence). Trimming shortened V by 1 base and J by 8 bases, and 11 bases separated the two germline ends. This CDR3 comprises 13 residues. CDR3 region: CASSYYNWEEAFF. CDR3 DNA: TGTGCCAGCAGTTACTACAATTGGGAAGAAGCTTTCTTT.

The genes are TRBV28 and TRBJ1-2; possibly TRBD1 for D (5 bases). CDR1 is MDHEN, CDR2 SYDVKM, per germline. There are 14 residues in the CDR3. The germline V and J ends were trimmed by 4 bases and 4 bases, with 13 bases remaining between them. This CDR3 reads CASSWGDGTYGYTF. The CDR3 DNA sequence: TGTGCCAGCAGTTGGGGGGACGGGACCTATGGCTACACCTTC.

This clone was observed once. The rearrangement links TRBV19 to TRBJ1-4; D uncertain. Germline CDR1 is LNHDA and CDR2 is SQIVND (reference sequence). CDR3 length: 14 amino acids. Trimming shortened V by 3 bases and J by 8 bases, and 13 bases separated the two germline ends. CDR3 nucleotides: TGTGCCAGTAGTATGACGACGGCCGGCGAAAAACTGTTTTTT. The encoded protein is CASSMTTAGEKLFF.